Listed here are 5 T cell receptor beta chains from one sample, sequenced in a study of regulatory T cells in long-lasting Graves disease. Libraries of TCR beta came from iRepertoire HTBI primers plus Arm-PCR of CDR3 regions. TCRdb re-called the multiplex PCR reads through MiXCR, storing one row per CDR3 protein. The table has under 500,000 distinct CDR3 sequences, more than 20% seen once. The sample's time point: persistent/refractory GD, antithyroid drugs over 5 years with positive TRAb. Preparation of the TCR library used RNA extracted from PBMCs. The sample in question was peripheral blood mononuclear cells (PBMCs), obtained when the disease was refractory, from a patient treated with antithyroid drugs. All receptors come from a female donor with Graves disease.

The V call is TRBV7-9, the J call TRBJ2-2; 7 bases are shared with TRBD1. Germline V gene lookup returns CDR1 SEHNR and CDR2 FQNEAQ (reference sequence). The CDR3 loop spans 19 amino acids. V was pared by 3 bases and J by 2 bases, with 15 bases of the junction left unmatched. The CDR3 loop reads CASSFDEFRGRTNTGELFF. The CDR3, as DNA: TGTGCCAGCAGCTTCGACGAGTTTAGGGGGCGGACTAACACCGGGGAGCTGTTTTTT.

This clonotype was counted many times. This sequence joins TRBV28 and TRBJ1-5; D unclear. Looked up from germline, CDR1 is MDHEN and CDR2 is SYDVKM. The CDR3 contains 14 residues. V dropped 8 bases and J dropped 6 bases, with 17 bases sitting between them. Here the CDR3 DNA reads TGTGCCAGCCGTCTCGTCGGGGTCTCTCAGCCCCAGCATTTT. As protein: CASRLVGVSQPQHF.

The chain recombines TRBV6-2 or TRBV6-3 with TRBJ2-7, with D tentatively TRBD1 (5 bases). The ends were cut back, 0 bases at V and 5 bases at J, with 14 bases in the middle. The germline V gene has CDR1 MNHEY and CDR2 SVGEGT. CDR3 size: 15 residues. CDR3 loop: CASSYSGDTTNEQYF. The CDR3, as DNA: TGTGCCAGCAGTTACTCAGGGGATACTACAAACGAGCAGTACTTC.

This chain joins TRBV20-1 and TRBJ2-3; the match to TRBD2 covers 11 bases. After removal of 3 bases from V and 3 bases from J, the junction contained 8 bases not matched to a gene. Germline V gene sequence: CDR1 DFQATT, CDR2 SNEGSKA (reference sequence). The CDR3 contains 16 residues. In nucleotides, the CDR3 is TGCAGTGCTAGTGGGCTAGCGGGAGGTAGGACAGATACGCAGTATTTT. This translates into CSASGLAGGRTDTQYF.

This clonotype was seen ten or more times. The rearrangement uses TRBV20-1 and TRBJ1-2, with TRBD1 identical over 7 bases. J was trimmed by 6 bases and V by 3 bases; bases with no gene match: 4. The CDR3 has 12 amino acids. Germline CDR1 is DFQATT and CDR2 is SNEGSKA (reference sequence). In DNA, the CDR3 is TGCAGTGCTAGGGGAGGGGGCCATGGCTACACCTTC. This gives the protein CSARGGGHGYTF.